A selection of T cell receptor beta chains follows, all from one sample in a study of human T cells and chemical hapten exposure. TCRdb reanalysed the RACE reads using MiXCR and keeps one entry per CDR3 protein. Here the sample spans about 39,000 distinct CDR3 sequences, 9.5% to 15% being singletons. Sequencing was performed on whole blood, taken in connection with sensitization to the hapten diphenylcyclopropenone (DPC). These receptor sequences come from a woman aged 30 to 39 with alopecia areata. Some clones in this sample may be carry-over from other donors' samples. Both conserved end residues are part of each CDR3. Each record gives: J gene, clone size, V gene, D gene, CDR3 DNA, CDR3 protein. The D gene is left open where the match is weak. Size is omitted from some rows. Given values are once, few, many or a class for expanded clones.

TRBJ2-4 many TRBV28 . TGTGCCAGCAGTCCCGGCGGACTACGCGTCTCGATAAGTCCCAAAAACATTCAGTACTTC CASSPGGLRVSISPKNIQYF
TRBJ2-7 few TRBV20-1 . TGCAGTGCTTCCAAGTCCTACGAGCAGTACTTC CSASKSYEQYF
TRBJ2-2 . TRBV29-1 . TGCAGCGTTGAAGCGGGTAGCGGAAACACCGGGGAGCTGTTTTTT CSVEAGSGNTGELFF
TRBJ2-5 many TRBV28 TRBD1 TGTGCCAGCAGTCCGGGACAGTCGAAAGAGACCCAGTACTTC CASSPGQSKETQYF
TRBJ1-5 many TRBV20-1 . TGCAGTGCCGATGGACAGTTGAATCAGCCCCAGCATTTT CSADGQLNQPQHF
TRBJ1-6 . TRBV7-9 TRBD1 TGTGCCAGCAGCATTAGACAGGGGGGAAATTCACCCCTCCACTTT CASSIRQGGNSPLHF
TRBJ2-7 many TRBV28 . TGTGCCAGCAGTACCGACAGCACTCGTTCCTACGAGCAGTACTTC CASSTDSTRSYEQYF
TRBJ2-3 . TRBV7-2 TRBD2 TGTGCCAGCAGCTACGGGGGGGCCAGCACAGATACGCAGTATTTT CASSYGGASTDTQYF
TRBJ1-1 . TRBV6-6 . TGTGCCAGCAGATCGAACACTGAAGCTTTCTTT CASRSNTEAFF
TRBJ2-1 many TRBV7-9 TRBD2 TGTGCCAGCAGCTTCCCGGAACTAGCGGATGAGCAGTTCTTC CASSFPELADEQFF
TRBJ2-5 many TRBV30 . TGTGCCTGGAGTTTGCAGGGGGAGACCCAGTACTTC CAWSLQGETQYF
TRBJ2-4 few TRBV20-1 . TGCAGTGCTGGACCTAGAATTGACATTCAGTACTTC CSAGPRIDIQYF
TRBJ2-1 few TRBV6-1 . TGTGCCAGCAGTGACTCGGGAGAAGCCTACAATGAGCAGTTCTTC CASSDSGEAYNEQFF
TRBJ2-7 many TRBV18 TRBD2 TGTGCCAGCTCACCAAAAAGCGGGAGAATCTACGAGCAGTACTTC CASSPKSGRIYEQYF
TRBJ1-2 many TRBV5-1 . TGCGCCAGCAGCTTCACCGGGAGGAACTATGGCTACACCTTC CASSFTGRNYGYTF
TRBJ1-5 many TRBV7-6 TRBD1 TGTGCCAGCAGCCTGAGACAGGGCGAGCCCCAGCATTTT CASSLRQGEPQHF
TRBJ2-7 many TRBV5-5 . TGTGCCAGCAGCAGTTCCGGGACGGGGACCTACGAGCAGTACTTC CASSSSGTGTYEQYF
TRBJ2-7 . TRBV30 TRBD1 TGTGCCTGGACCCGGGGGGGGGACAGGGGGCGTTACGAGCAGTACTTC CAWTRGGDRGRYEQYF